This is a list of T cell receptor beta chains from one sample in a study of CD8+CD57+ T cells in acquired aplastic anemia. TCRdb re-called the reads through MiXCR, storing one row per CDR3 protein. The sample shows approximately 180,000 distinct CDR3 sequences, 50% to 65% of them seen only once. Sequenced sample: sorted CD4+, CD8+, or CD8+CD57+ T cells (not recorded which) from PBMCs. Source of these receptors: a human donor with aplastic anemia. CDR3s include the opening cysteine and the closing phenylalanine or tryptophan. The D gene is left open where the match is weak. For some rows the clone size is stated as once, few or many, or as a class when expanded; others skip it.

V gene	D gene	clone size	J gene	CDR3 protein	CDR3 DNA
TRBV7-2	.	.	TRBJ1-3	CASNLGQTGNTIYF	TGTGCCAGCAACCTAGGACAGACTGGAAACACCATATATTTT
TRBV6-6	.	once	TRBJ1-6	CASGEEQRFSPLHF	TGTGCCAGCGGTGAGGAGCAGCGTTTCTCACCCCTCCACTTT
TRBV12-3/TRBV12-4	.	many	TRBJ2-7	CASSFVVYEQYF	TGTGCCAGCAGTTTTGTAGTCTACGAGCAGTACTTC
TRBV20-1	.	.	TRBJ2-2	CSARGSTNGELFF	TGCAGTGCTAGAGGGTCGACGAACGGGGAGCTGTTTTTT
TRBV7-6	TRBD2	many	TRBJ2-2	CASSPTPSGVGTGELFF	TGTGCCAGCAGCCCCACCCCTAGCGGGGTGGGCACCGGGGAGCTGTTTTTT
TRBV29-1	.	.	TRBJ2-7	CSVEDRGRGIHEQYF	TGCAGCGTTGAAGATAGGGGGCGCGGGATCCACGAGCAGTACTTC
TRBV6-1	TRBD1	many	TRBJ2-7	CASSGQDEIYEQYF	TGTGCCAGCAGCGGACAGGACGAGATCTACGAGCAGTACTTC
TRBV7-9	TRBD1	.	TRBJ1-5	CDSGPGQGYQPQHF	TGTGACAGCGGACCAGGACAGGGGTATCAGCCCCAGCATTTT
TRBV24-1	.	.	TRBJ1-1	CATSVGVEAFF	TGTGCCACCAGTGTTGGAGTTGAAGCTTTCTTT
TRBV5-8	.	many	TRBJ1-2	CASSGDIYGYTF	TGTGCCAGCAGCGGTGATATCTATGGCTACACCTTC
TRBV7-9	.	.	TRBJ2-2	CASSLRGIADNTGELFF	TGTGCCAGCAGCTTAAGGGGCATAGCGGACAACACCGGGGAGCTGTTTTTT
TRBV2	.	once	TRBJ1-3	CASSARSISSGNTIYF	TGTGCCAGCAGTGCCAGGAGCATTTCCTCTGGAAACACCATATATTTT
TRBV9	.	.	TRBJ1-2	CASSSPDGYTF	TGTGCCAGCAGCTCCCCTGACGGCTACACCTTC
TRBV10-3	TRBD1	.	TRBJ2-6	CAISRDRFSGANVLTF	TGTGCCATCAGCCGGGACAGATTTTCTGGGGCCAACGTCCTGACTTTC
TRBV7-2	TRBD1	.	TRBJ1-5	CASSGGQVSQPQHF	TGTGCCAGCAGCGGCGGACAGGTCAGTCAGCCCCAGCATTTT
TRBV20-1	.	.	TRBJ2-5	CSASRGASLLQETQYF	TGCAGTGCTAGCAGGGGGGCCTCCCTCTTACAAGAGACCCAGTACTTC
TRBV19	TRBD2	many	TRBJ2-7	CASSMTSGGTYEQYF	TGTGCCAGTAGTATGACTAGCGGGGGGACCTACGAGCAGTACTTC
TRBV7-3	.	.	TRBJ2-3	CDSSLTGLSTDTQYF	TGTGACAGCAGCTTAACCGGGTTGAGCACAGATACGCAGTATTTT
TRBV12-3/TRBV12-4	.	.	TRBJ1-1	CASGPINTEAFF	TGTGCCAGCGGCCCGATTAACACTGAAGCTTTCTTT
TRBV2	.	.	TRBJ1-1	CASKVANTEAFF	TGTGCCAGCAAGGTAGCGAACACTGAAGCTTTCTTT
TRBV15	.	.	TRBJ2-7	CATSRGYTYEQYF	TGTGCCACCAGCAGAGGGTACACGTACGAGCAGTACTTC
TRBV20-1	.	.	TRBJ1-1	CSLGQPTEAFF	TGCAGCCTCGGACAGCCCACTGAAGCTTTCTTT
TRBV10-3	TRBD1	.	TRBJ1-5	CAISLTGNQPQHF	TGTGCCATCAGTTTGACAGGGAATCAGCCCCAGCATTTT
TRBV9	TRBD2	.	TRBJ2-2	CASSVAGLAGTGELFF	TGTGCCAGCAGCGTAGCTGGTCTAGCGGGCACCGGGGAGCTGTTTTTT
TRBV5-1	TRBD2	.	TRBJ2-7	CASSLELAGAYGHEQYF	TGCGCCAGCAGCTTGGAACTAGCGGGAGCTTACGGCCACGAGCAGTACTTC
TRBV10-3	.	few	TRBJ2-5	CASGEETQYF	TGTGCCAGCGGTGAGGAGACCCAGTACTTC
TRBV15	TRBD1	many	TRBJ1-2	CATSRDGTGVGYTF	TGTGCCACCAGCAGGGACGGGACAGGAGTAGGCTACACCTTC
TRBV5-5	TRBD2	.	TRBJ2-7	CASSSGLAVYEQYF	TGTGCCAGCAGCTCGGGACTAGCGGTCTACGAGCAGTACTTC
TRBV9	TRBD1	.	TRBJ1-4	CASSFGQGAFEKLFF	TGTGCCAGCAGCTTCGGACAGGGGGCTTTTGAAAAACTGTTTTTT
TRBV24-1	.	.	TRBJ2-1	CATSEGRMPYNEQFF	TGTGCCACCAGTGAGGGGCGGATGCCCTACAATGAGCAGTTCTTC
TRBV7-9	.	many	TRBJ2-7	CASSLAGERFSYEQYF	TGTGCCAGCAGCTTAGCGGGTGAAAGATTCTCCTACGAGCAGTACTTC
TRBV7-3	.	few	TRBJ2-6	CASSMGGSGANVLTF	TGTGCCAGCAGCATGGGTGGCTCTGGGGCCAACGTCCTGACTTTC
TRBV5-4	TRBD1	.	TRBJ2-5	CASSFADRGETQYF	TGTGCCAGCAGCTTTGCGGACAGGGGAGAGACCCAGTACTTC
TRBV7-2	.	.	TRBJ1-2	CASSLIIGDLGYTF	TGTGCCAGCAGCTTAATTATTGGGGATCTTGGCTACACCTTC